A selection of T cell receptor beta chains follows, all from one sample in a study of shared clonotypes between healthy human individuals. The assay was immunoSEQ multiplex PCR, and TCRdb's table has in-frame clones only and misses some. Among 660,000 or so clones listed, 90% to 97% were seen once. Sequenced: naive CD8+ T cells sorted from blood. These receptors originate from a woman aged 25 to 39 in good health. Each CDR3 is given with its conserved first and last residue. Fields, in order: CDR3 protein, V gene, D gene. A D gene is named only where the DNA matches it firmly.

CASSESGQGQDTQYF | TRBV2 | TRBD1
CASSLEARVEPQHF | TRBV28 | NA
CASSAPGQIYEQYF | TRBV13 | TRBD1
CASRTDRVTLRNYGYTF | TRBV28 | TRBD1
CASSYSTSAVHEQFF | TRBV6-5 | TRBD2
CASSLSSWDEQFF | TRBV27 | NA
CASSLVLEFEAFF | TRBV11-2 | NA
CASSLGAEQYF | TRBV5-4 | NA
CASIDRGGAGELFF | TRBV6-6 | TRBD1
CASSPPRLPNEQFF | TRBV9 | NA
CASSPGGGGTEAFF | TRBV7-9 | NA
CASSLSEEGLAEQYF | TRBV27 | NA
CASSAWTVINQPQHF | TRBV6-1 | NA
CSAPVGGALHYGYTF | TRBV29-1 | NA
CASSLDPVTFYEQYF | TRBV5-1 | NA
CASSLVEGDIWQPQHF | TRBV28 | NA
CASTHRGAQYGYTF | TRBV28 | NA